This T cell receptor (beta chain) was observed in a study of STAT3 mutations in large granular lymphocyte leukemia. Notes on the study in general: In T-cell large granular lymphocyte leukemia, about half of patients showed multiple immunodominant subclonotypes.

Between the trimmed V and J ends, which lost 1 base and 0 bases, there was a span of 16 bases. The CDR3 runs to 18 residues. CDR1 and CDR2 from the germline V gene are LNHNV and YYDKDF (reference sequence). Repertoires were generated with immunoSEQ multiplex PCR, while TCRdb's copy carries only in-frame clones and drops some. The data contain under 15,000 clones, around nine tenths of them singletons. Concerning this clone: The antigen remains unidentified.

This chain joins TRBV15 and TRBJ1-5; D unresolved. This clonotype originated in a middle-aged man with T-cell large granular lymphocyte leukemia. Some clones in this sample may be carry-over from other donors' samples. The sequenced sample consisted of peripheral blood mononuclear cells. The CDR3 nucleotides are TGTGCCACCAGCAGAGTCCCAAGGAGCGTCGATAGCAATCAGCCCCAGCATTTT. Protein sequence: CATSRVPRSVDSNQPQHF.